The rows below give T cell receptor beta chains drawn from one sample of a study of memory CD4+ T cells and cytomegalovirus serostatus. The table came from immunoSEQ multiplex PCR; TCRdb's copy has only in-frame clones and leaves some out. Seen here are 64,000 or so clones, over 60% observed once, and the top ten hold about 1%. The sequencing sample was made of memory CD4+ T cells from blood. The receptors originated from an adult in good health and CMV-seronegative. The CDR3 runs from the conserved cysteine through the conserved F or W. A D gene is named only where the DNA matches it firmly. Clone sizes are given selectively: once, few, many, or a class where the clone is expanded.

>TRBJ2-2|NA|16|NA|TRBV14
TGTGCCAGCAGCCAAGAAGCTGGGGTGAACACCGGGGAGCTGTTTTTT
CASSQEAGVNTGELFF
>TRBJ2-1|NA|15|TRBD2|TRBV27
TGTGCCAGCAGTGTGACTAGCGGGATTCGCAATGAGCAGTTCTTC
CASSVTSGIRNEQFF
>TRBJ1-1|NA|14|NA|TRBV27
TGTGCCAGCACCTCGGGCAGGGCCAACACTGAAGCTTTCTTT
CASTSGRANTEAFF
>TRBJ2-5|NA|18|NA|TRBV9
TGTGCCAGCAGCGTAGCTCCAGGAGGCACCGTATTTCAAGAGACCCAGTACTTC
CASSVAPGGTVFQETQYF
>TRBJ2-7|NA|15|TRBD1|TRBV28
TGTGCCAGCAGTTTATTGCCGACAGGGGGCTACGAGCAGTACTTC
CASSLLPTGGYEQYF
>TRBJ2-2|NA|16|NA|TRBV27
TGTGCCAGCAGTCCACAGGGATTTACGAACACCGGGGAGCTGTTTTTT
CASSPQGFTNTGELFF
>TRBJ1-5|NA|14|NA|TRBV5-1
TGCGCCAGCAGCTTAGGCCCTGTTAATCAGCCCCAGCATTTT
CASSLGPVNQPQHF
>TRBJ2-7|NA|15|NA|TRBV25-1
TGTGCCAGCAGTGAACTAGGTTCAGGTTCCTACGAGCAGTACTTC
CASSELGSGSYEQYF
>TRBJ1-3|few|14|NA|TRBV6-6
TGTGCCAGCAGTCGTCAAGACTCTGGAAACACCATATATTTT
CASSRQDSGNTIYF
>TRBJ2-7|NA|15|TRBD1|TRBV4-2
TGTGCCAGGCCACTGGGACAGGGGTACCCCTACGAGCAGTACTTC
CARPLGQGYPYEQYF
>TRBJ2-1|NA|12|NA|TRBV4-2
TGTGCCAGCAGCCAAGATTGGGATGAGCAGTTCTTC
CASSQDWDEQFF
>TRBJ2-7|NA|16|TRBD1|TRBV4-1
TGCGCCAGCAGCCCCGGGGGTTGGACAGGGGCCTACGAGCAGTACTTC
CASSPGGWTGAYEQYF
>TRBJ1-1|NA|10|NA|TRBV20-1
TGCAGTGCTCACAGGGTGGAAGCTTTCTTT
CSAHRVEAFF
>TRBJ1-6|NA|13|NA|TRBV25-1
TGTGCCAGCATAAGGTCCTATAATTCACCCCTCCACTTT
CASIRSYNSPLHF
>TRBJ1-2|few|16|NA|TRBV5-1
TGCGCCAGCAGCTTGGGGGGCCTACAGGGTAACGATGGCTACACCTTC
CASSLGGLQGNDGYTF
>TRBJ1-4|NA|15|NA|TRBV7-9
TGTGCCAGCAGTTTCACGGGGCAGGGGTTTGAAAAACTGTTTTTT
CASSFTGQGFEKLFF
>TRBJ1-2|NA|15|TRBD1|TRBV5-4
TGTGCCAGCAGCTCCCGCGGACAGGGGCTCTATGGCTACACCTTC
CASSSRGQGLYGYTF
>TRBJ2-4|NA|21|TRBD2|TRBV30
TGTGCCTGGAGTGTAGACGGTTGGGGGACTAGCGGGAGTAGGGCCAAAAACATTCAGTACTTC
CAWSVDGWGTSGSRAKNIQYF
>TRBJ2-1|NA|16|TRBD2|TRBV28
TGTGCCAGCAGTCGTAACCCGGGACTAGGTCTTTTCGGGCAGTTCTTC
CASSRNPGLGLFGQFF
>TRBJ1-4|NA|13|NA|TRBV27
TGTGCCAGCAGTTTACTGATTAATGAAAAACTGTTTTTT
CASSLLINEKLFF
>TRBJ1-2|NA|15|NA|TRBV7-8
TGTGCCAGCAGCTTAGCGGTACCCGATAACTATGGCTACACCTTC
CASSLAVPDNYGYTF
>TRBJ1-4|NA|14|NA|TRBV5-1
TGCGCCAGCGCAGAGACGGTAACTAATGAAAAACTGTTTTTT
CASAETVTNEKLFF
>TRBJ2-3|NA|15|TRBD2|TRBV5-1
TGCGCCAGCAGCCTAGGGACTAGCACAGCAGATACGCAGTATTTT
CASSLGTSTADTQYF
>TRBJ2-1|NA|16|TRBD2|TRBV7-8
TGTGCCAGCAGCTTAAGGTCTAGCGGGAGTGCGGATGAGCAGTTCTTC
CASSLRSSGSADEQFF
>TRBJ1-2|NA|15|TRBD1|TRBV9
TGTGCCAGCAGCGTATTGGGACAGAGTAACTATGGCTACACCTTC
CASSVLGQSNYGYTF
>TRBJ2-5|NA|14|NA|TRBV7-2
TGTGCCAGCAGCTCGAGGGGGGGGCAGGGGACCCAGTACTTC
CASSSRGGQGTQYF
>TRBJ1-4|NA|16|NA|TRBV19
TGTGCCACCACGACAACAGGGAAAGCAACTAATGAAAAACTGTTTTTT
CATTTTGKATNEKLFF
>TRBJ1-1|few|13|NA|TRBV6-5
TGTGCCAGCAGTGCTCCTCCCCGGGCTGAAGCTTTCTTT
CASSAPPRAEAFF
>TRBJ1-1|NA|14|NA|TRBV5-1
TGCGCCAGCAGCTTGGACGGTTTGAACACTGAAGCTTTCTTT
CASSLDGLNTEAFF
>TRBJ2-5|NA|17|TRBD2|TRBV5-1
TGCGCCAGCAGCTTGGGTTTCGGCGGGAGTGGGCCAGAGACCCAGTACTTC
CASSLGFGGSGPETQYF
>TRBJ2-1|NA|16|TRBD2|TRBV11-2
TGTGCCAGCAGCCCCGGCGAAGGGAGGGAAGACAATGAGCAGTTCTTC
CASSPGEGREDNEQFF
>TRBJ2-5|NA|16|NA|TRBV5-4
TGTGCCAGCAGCTTGGTCCCCGGCGGGGTGCGAGAGACCCAGTACTTC
CASSLVPGGVRETQYF
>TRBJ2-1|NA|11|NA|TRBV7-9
TGTGCCAGCAGCTTGTTGGGGGAGCAGTTCTTC
CASSLLGEQFF
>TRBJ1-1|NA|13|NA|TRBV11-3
TGTGCCAGCAGCTTGGGCACTGGGACTGAAGCTTTCTTT
CASSLGTGTEAFF